Shown below are 29 T cell receptor beta chains from a single sample sequenced in a study of shared clonotypes between healthy human individuals. Sequencing used immunoSEQ multiplex PCR; TCRdb keeps in-frame clones, though not all of them. Counted here are about 450,000 clones, about 80% occurring once; the ten biggest clones make up approximately 12%. The specimen sequenced was PBMCs. Receptors were obtained from a woman aged 40 to 55 in good health. Some clones in this sample may be carry-over from other donors' samples.

The chain links TRBV18 to TRBJ2-7; D is possibly TRBD2 (5 bases). CDR1 is KGHSH, CDR2 LQKENI, per germline. The ends were cut back, 0 bases at V and 4 bases at J, with 10 bases in the middle. This CDR3 region has 14 residues. The CDR3 loop reads CASSPPDFRYEQYF. In nucleotides, the CDR3 is TGTGCCAGCTCACCACCGGACTTTAGATACGAGCAGTACTTC. Full variable domain (missing parts from reference TRBV18 and TRBJ2-7): NAGVMQNPRHLVRRRGQEARLRCSPMKGHSHVYWYRQLPEEGLKFMVYLQKENIIDESGMPKERFSAEFPKEGPSILRIQQVVRGDSAAYFCASSPPDFRYEQYFGPGTRLTVT.

The chain recombines TRBV7-3 with TRBJ2-7; maybe TRBD1 (7 bases). Per germline, CDR1 SGHTA and CDR2 FQGTGA. Deletions cut 2 bases from V and 5 bases from J, with 10 bases between. The CDR3 consists of 13 residues. CDR3 coding DNA: TGTGCCAGCAGCTTACAGGGGGGTAACGAGCAGTACTTC. Its translation: CASSLQGGNEQYF.

The chain uses TRBV6-1 and TRBJ2-1, with 11 bases fitting TRBD2. V lost 7 bases to trimming and J lost 5 bases; unmatched junction nucleotides: 7. Germline V gene sequence: CDR1 MNHNS, CDR2 SASEGT. The CDR3 extends over 15 amino acids. This CDR3 reads CASITGTSGHNEQFF. CDR3 nucleotide sequence: TGTGCCAGCATTACCGGGACTAGCGGACACAATGAGCAGTTCTTC.

Of note for this clone: A read error is possible here, since a much larger clone lies one base away. In the same sample, other DNA sequences code for this CDR3. V usage is TRBV15 and J usage is TRBJ2-7; D possibly uses TRBD1 or TRBD2 (5 bases each). The V end was cut by 6 bases, the J end by 2 bases, with 14 bases between. CDR3 size: 14 residues. The V gene's germline CDR1 is LNHNV and CDR2 YYDKDF (reference sequence). The DNA of the CDR3 is TGTGCCACCAGTAGTTGGGACCAAACCTACGAGCAGTACTTC. It translates to CATSSWDQTYEQYF.

The table lists this clone with a count of one. V gene TRBV7-9 combines with J gene TRBJ2-1, with 7 bases that match TRBD1. Looked up from germline, CDR1 is SEHNR and CDR2 is FQNEAQ (reference sequence). CDR3 length: 15 amino acids. Unmatched junction bases numbered 7, after V lost 5 bases and J lost 3 bases. The CDR3 sequence: CASSPRQGIYNEQFF. CDR3 coding DNA: TGTGCCAGCAGCCCGCGACAGGGTATCTACAATGAGCAGTTCTTC.

V gene TRBV5-1 combines with J gene TRBJ1-4, with 8 bases fitting TRBD1. CDR1 and CDR2 (germline): SGHRS, YFSETQ. The CDR3 totals 14 residues. The ends lost 4 bases at V and 5 bases at J; junction bases unmatched: 4. CDR3 DNA sequence: TGCGCCAGCAGCACCGGACAGGGAAATGAAAAACTGTTTTTT. This encodes CASSTGQGNEKLFF.

The V call is TRBV7-6, the J call TRBJ1-2; TRBD1 agrees at 9 bases. V lost 1 base and J lost 7; bases outside the gene matches: 4. CDR1 SGHVS and CDR2 FNYEAQ come from the germline V gene. The CDR3 runs 14 residues. This CDR3 is CASSLGTGEGGYTF. The CDR3 region has the DNA TGTGCCAGCAGCTTAGGGACAGGGGAGGGTGGCTACACCTTC.

V usage is TRBV18 and J usage is TRBJ2-7; D is possibly TRBD2 (5 bases). V lost 3 bases and J 3 bases, leaving 12 bases between the germline ends. The germline gives CDR1 KGHSH, CDR2 LQKENI. The CDR3 totals 14 residues. The CDR3 DNA is TGTGCCAGCTCACCTCCTAGCTATCTCTACGAGCAGTACTTC. It specifies CASSPPSYLYEQYF.

The gene calls are TRBV5-6 and TRBJ2-7; D might be TRBD1 or TRBD2, each matching 6 bases. Per germline, CDR1 SGHDT and CDR2 YYEEEE. V was trimmed by 3 bases and J by 2 bases, leaving 15 bases between them. The CDR3 sequence is 15 residues long. The CDR3, as DNA: TGTGCCAGCAGCTCACTGGGGGGCCCCACCTACGAGCAGTACTTC. This translates into CASSSLGGPTYEQYF.

The chain links TRBV5-1 to TRBJ2-5; 7 bases are shared with TRBD1. The V and J ends lost 4 bases and 3 bases, in that order; junction bases with no gene match: 6. This CDR3 is 14 amino acids long. In germline, CDR1 is SGHRS, CDR2 YFSETQ. The CDR3 sequence: CASSRGQAEETQYF. CDR3 bases: TGCGCCAGCAGCCGAGGACAGGCAGAAGAGACCCAGTACTTC. The full variable domain, completed using reference TRBV5-1 and TRBJ2-5, is KAGVTQTPRYLIKTRGQQVTLSCSPISGHRSVSWYQQTPGQGLQFLFEYFSETQRNKGNFPGRFSGRQFSNSRSEMNVSTLELGDSALYLCASSRGQAEETQYFGPGTRLLVL.

The chain recombines TRBV2 with TRBJ2-7, with TRBD1 identical over 7 bases. The CDR3 length is 15 residues. V lost 5 bases, J lost 0 bases, and 7 bases stayed unmatched. CDR1 is SNHLY, CDR2 FYNNEI, per germline. DNA for the CDR3: TGTGCCAGCAGTCAAGACAGGGCCGGCTCCTACGAGCAGTACTTC. This encodes CASSQDRAGSYEQYF.

This clone was counted a few times. This sequence joins TRBV13 and TRBJ2-7; 8 positions agree with TRBD1. This CDR3 region has 14 residues. Germline V lookup: CDR1 PRHDT, CDR2 FYEKMQ (reference sequence). After removal of 4 bases from V and 4 bases from J, the junction contained 6 bases not matched to a gene. DNA of the CDR3: TGTGCCAGCAGCTCCCTGGACAGGGATTACGAGCAGTACTTC. Translated, it gives CASSSLDRDYEQYF. Drawing the rest from reference TRBV13 and TRBJ2-7, the complete variable domain is AAGVIQSPRHLIKEKRETATLKCYPIPRHDTVYWYQQGPGQDPQFLISFYEKMQSDKGSIPDRFSAQQFSDYHSELNMSSLELGDSALYFCASSSLDRDYEQYFGPGTRLTVT.

With respect to this clone: A read error likely explains this, since a far larger clone differs by one base. This chain links TRBV11-3 with TRBJ1-1; no clear D. The V and J ends lost 4 bases and 0 bases respectively, with 6 bases between them. The CDR3 totals 13 residues. CDR1 and CDR2 from the germline V gene are SGHNT and YENEEA. The chain's CDR3 is CASSSDMNTEAFF. In DNA form, the CDR3 reads TGTGCCAGCAGCTCTGACATGAACACTGAAGCTTTCTTT.

This clone has only a few counts. The rearrangement links TRBV9 to TRBJ1-1; D not certain. CDR3 length: 12 amino acids. With 3 bases removed from V and 4 bases from J, the gap between germline ends came to 7 bases. Germline CDR1 and CDR2: SGDLS and YYNGEE. CDR3 sequence: CASSAVSTEAFF. The DNA of the CDR3 is TGTGCCAGCAGCGCCGTAAGCACTGAAGCTTTCTTT.

V usage is TRBV7-9 and J usage is TRBJ2-2, with D possibly TRBD1 on 5 matching bases. Germline V CDR1 and CDR2: SEHNR, FQNEAQ (reference sequence). The CDR3 loop spans 14 amino acids. Trimming stripped 5 bases from V and 5 bases from J, with 12 bases between. For the CDR3, the DNA is TGTGCCAGCAGCACGACGACAGTTACCGGGGAGCTGTTTTTT. Translation gives CASSTTTVTGELFF.

The chain uses TRBV9 and TRBJ2-5; D may correspond to TRBD1 or TRBD2 (5 bases each). The CDR3 length is 14 residues. The V gene lost 0 bases and the J gene lost 2 bases, with 8 bases spanning the gap. Germline values: CDR1 SGDLS, CDR2 YYNGEE. This chain's CDR3 is CASSVGDGQETQYF. CDR3 DNA: TGTGCCAGCAGCGTAGGGGACGGTCAAGAGACCCAGTACTTC.

This clone was seen at least ten times. This chain joins TRBV19 and TRBJ1-1; tentatively, D is TRBD1 (5 bases). Germline loops: CDR1 LNHDA, CDR2 SQIVND (reference sequence). The CDR3 extends over 15 amino acids. V lost 3 bases and J 1 base, leaving 12 bases between the germline ends. CDR3 in amino acids: CASSIGTRTNTEAFF. The CDR3 nucleotides read TGTGCCAGTAGTATTGGGACGAGAACGAACACTGAAGCTTTCTTT.

Details on this clone: In the same sample, other DNA sequences code for this CDR3. J is TRBJ2-3 and V is TRBV6-1; D gene unclear. Germline V gene lookup returns CDR1 MNHNS and CDR2 SASEGT. This CDR3 is built from 14 residues. V was clipped by 2 bases and J by 2 bases, with 8 bases between them. The CDR3 is CASSELASTDTQYF. The CDR3 nucleotides read TGTGCCAGCAGTGAACTTGCGTCCACAGATACGCAGTATTTT.

The chain carries TRBV7-2 and TRBJ2-7, with unresolved D. The CDR3 has 12 residues. Germline assignment: CDR1 SGHTA and CDR2 FQGNSA. The V end lost 5 bases, the J end lost 6 bases, and 11 bases lay between the germline ends. CDR3 DNA sequence: TGTGCCAGCAGCCCAACCGGAACCGAGCAGTACTTC. Amino acids: CASSPTGTEQYF.

This chain uses TRBV18 with TRBJ2-3; D is undetermined. This CDR3 is 14 amino acids long. Trimming took off 1 base at V and 2 bases at J, with 7 bases between the two ends. CDR1 and CDR2 (germline): KGHSH, LQKENI. CDR3 sequence: CASSPLSSTDTQYF. DNA for the CDR3: TGTGCCAGCTCACCACTCTCTTCCACAGATACGCAGTATTTT.

The chain uses TRBV7-6 and TRBJ2-7; TRBD1 might be the D (5 bases). Between the trimmed V and J ends, which lost 5 bases and 2 bases, there was a span of 13 bases. CDR3 length equals 14 residues. Germline loops: CDR1 SGHVS, CDR2 FNYEAQ. CDR3 region: CASSQGFIPYEQYF. The DNA for the CDR3 is TGTGCCAGCAGCCAGGGATTTATTCCCTACGAGCAGTACTTC.

This sequence joins TRBV7-2 and TRBJ1-3, with 7 positions matching TRBD1. V shed 5 bases and J 0 bases; nucleotides not matched to a gene: 10. Germline V lookup: CDR1 SGHTA, CDR2 FQGNSA. The CDR3 sequence is 17 residues long. CDR3: CASSQMTGRFSGNTIYF. The CDR3 DNA reads as TGTGCCAGCAGCCAAATGACAGGGAGATTCTCTGGAAACACCATATATTTT. Full variable domain (missing parts from reference TRBV7-2 and TRBJ1-3): GAGVSQSPSNKVTEKGKDVELRCDPISGHTALYWYRQSLGQGLEFLIYFQGNSAPDKSGLPSDRFSAERTGGSVSTLTIQRTQQEDSAVYLCASSQMTGRFSGNTIYFGEGSWLTVV.

The table lists this clone with a count of one. The chain is built from TRBV11-1 and TRBJ2-1; 11 bases are a match to TRBD2. The CDR3 covers 16 residues. V gave up 5 bases and J gave up 2 bases; unmatched junction bases: 5. From germline, CDR1 is SGHAT and CDR2 FQDESV (reference sequence). CDR3 nucleotide sequence: TGTGCCAGCAGCCCTCCGGGACTAGCGGCCTACAATGAGCAGTTCTTC. It translates to CASSPPGLAAYNEQFF. Combining the CDR3 with reference TRBV11-1 and TRBJ2-1 gives the whole variable domain EAEVAQSPRYKITEKSQAVAFWCDPISGHATLYWYRQILGQGPELLVQFQDESVVDDSQLPKDRFSAERLKGVDSTLKIQPAELGDSAMYLCASSPPGLAAYNEQFFGPGTRLTVL.

The rearrangement uses TRBV4-3 and TRBJ2-5; 9 bases are a match to TRBD1. Matching the DNA end better, TRBJ2-7 makes the J call doubtful. The length of the CDR3 is 17 residues. Germline assignment: CDR1 LGHNA and CDR2 YSLEER. The CDR3 nucleotides read TGCGCCAGCAGCCAGTACCTCCGGGACAGGGCCATTGACGAGCAGTACTTC. Translating it yields CASSQYLRDRAIDEQYF.

This clone has just one count. The rearrangement links TRBV28 to TRBJ1-2; D call uncertain. V dropped 5 bases and J dropped 0 bases, with 10 bases sitting between them. The CDR3 is 14 residues long. CDR1 and CDR2 (germline): MDHEN, SYDVKM. The CDR3, as DNA: TGTGCCAGCAGTCCCCCGGGAGCTAACTATGGCTACACCTTC. It encodes CASSPPGANYGYTF.

The rearrangement uses TRBV2 and TRBJ1-2; 7 bases match TRBD1. The CDR3 runs 15 residues. CDR1 and CDR2 from the germline V gene are SNHLY and FYNNEI. With V trimmed by 6 bases and J by 0 bases, 7 bases remained unmatched. The CDR3 loop is CASSRGGQPNYGYTF. CDR3 in DNA: TGTGCCAGCAGCCGGGGGGGACAGCCTAACTATGGCTACACCTTC.

This clone occurred a few times. This may stem from a read error, because a much larger clone lies one nucleotide away. This chain links TRBV30 with TRBJ1-1, with D tentatively TRBD1 (5 bases). V was trimmed by 0 bases and J by 11 bases, leaving 10 bases between them. Germline V gene lookup returns CDR1 GTSNPN and CDR2 SVGIG (reference sequence). This CDR3 comprises 11 residues. In nucleotides, the CDR3 is TGTGCCTGGAGTGTACACGGGGCCGCTTTCTTT. Translation gives CAWSVHGAAFF.

The rearrangement links TRBV5-4 to TRBJ2-5, with D unresolved. Trimming shortened V by 2 bases and J by 5 bases, and 7 bases separated the two germline ends. This CDR3 comprises 12 residues. Germline CDR1 SGHNT, CDR2 YYREEE (reference sequence). DNA for the CDR3: TGTGCCAGCAGCTTTAGGCGGGAGACCCAGTACTTC. Its protein product is CASSFRRETQYF.

Ten or more counts support this clone. This chain joins TRBV4-1 and TRBJ2-2, with D possibly matching TRBD2 (6 bases). The V end was cut by 0 bases, the J end by 4 bases, with 15 bases between. Germline V gene data show CDR1 as MGHRA and CDR2 as YSYEKL. The CDR3 covers 17 residues. In nucleotides, the CDR3 is TGCGCCAGCAGCCAAGATGTTACGGGAGCCGGCACCGGGGAGCTGTTTTTT. Its protein product is CASSQDVTGAGTGELFF.